This T cell receptor beta chain was sequenced in a study of shared clonotypes between healthy human individuals. The CDR3 consists of 15 residues. CDR1 and CDR2 (germline): SNHLY, FYNNEI. Trimming took 6 bases from V and 5 from J; bases not matched to a gene: 7. Here immunoSEQ multiplex PCR was the method, and the copy in TCRdb shows in-frame clones only, minus some. Here the sample spans nearly 750,000 clones, around 77% being singletons. The sequence was obtained from a woman aged 25-40 years in good health. The material sequenced was memory CD4+ T cells sorted from blood. Noted subset: CD45RA-negative fraction. V gene TRBV2 combines with J gene TRBJ2-2; 9 positions agree with TRBD2. The chain's CDR3 is CASSPWTSVTGELFF. The CDR3 coding sequence is TGTGCCAGCAGCCCATGGACTAGCGTGACCGGGGAGCTGTTTTTT.